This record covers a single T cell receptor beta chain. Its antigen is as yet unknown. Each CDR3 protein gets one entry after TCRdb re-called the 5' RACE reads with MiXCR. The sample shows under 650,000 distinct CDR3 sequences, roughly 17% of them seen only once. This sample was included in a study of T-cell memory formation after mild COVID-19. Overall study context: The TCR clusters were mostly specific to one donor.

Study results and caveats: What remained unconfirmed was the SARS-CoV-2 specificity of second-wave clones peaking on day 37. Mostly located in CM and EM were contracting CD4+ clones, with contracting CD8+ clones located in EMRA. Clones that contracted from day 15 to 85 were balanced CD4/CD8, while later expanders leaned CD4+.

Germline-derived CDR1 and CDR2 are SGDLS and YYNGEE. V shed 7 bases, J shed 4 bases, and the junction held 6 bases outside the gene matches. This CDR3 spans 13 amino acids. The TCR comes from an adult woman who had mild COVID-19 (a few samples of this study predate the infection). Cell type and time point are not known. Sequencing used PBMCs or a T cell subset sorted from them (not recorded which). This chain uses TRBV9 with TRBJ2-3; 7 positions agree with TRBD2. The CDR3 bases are TGTGCCAGCGGGCGGGAGTGGCCAGATACGCAGTATTTT. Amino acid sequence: CASGREWPDTQYF.